This TCR beta chain was sequenced during a study of blood T cell repertoires in COVID-19. Study background: Whether acute or convalescent, the COVID-19 samples came from the United States, Italy and Spain.

The germline V gene has CDR1 SNHLY and CDR2 FYNNEI. After removal of 6 bases from V and 3 bases from J, the junction contained 6 bases not matched to a gene. There are 15 residues in the CDR3. Original analysis: Estimation of nucleated cell counts relied on the amplification of reference gene primers. Profiled with immunoSEQ multiplex PCR; TCRdb holds only in-frame clones, not every one. V, J and clone size were drawn from that table, and D and trimming were deduced from the DNA. The sample has 45,000 to 55,000 clones, approximately 88% seen once. This chain joins TRBV2 and TRBJ2-2; 8 nucleotides agree with TRBD2. The origin of this receptor is a human donor in a cohort sampled during active COVID-19. The sample taken for sequencing was peripheral blood. For the CDR3, the DNA is TGTGCCAGCAGCGCCGGGACTAGTGACACCGGGGAGCTGTTTTTT. It specifies CASSAGTSDTGELFF.